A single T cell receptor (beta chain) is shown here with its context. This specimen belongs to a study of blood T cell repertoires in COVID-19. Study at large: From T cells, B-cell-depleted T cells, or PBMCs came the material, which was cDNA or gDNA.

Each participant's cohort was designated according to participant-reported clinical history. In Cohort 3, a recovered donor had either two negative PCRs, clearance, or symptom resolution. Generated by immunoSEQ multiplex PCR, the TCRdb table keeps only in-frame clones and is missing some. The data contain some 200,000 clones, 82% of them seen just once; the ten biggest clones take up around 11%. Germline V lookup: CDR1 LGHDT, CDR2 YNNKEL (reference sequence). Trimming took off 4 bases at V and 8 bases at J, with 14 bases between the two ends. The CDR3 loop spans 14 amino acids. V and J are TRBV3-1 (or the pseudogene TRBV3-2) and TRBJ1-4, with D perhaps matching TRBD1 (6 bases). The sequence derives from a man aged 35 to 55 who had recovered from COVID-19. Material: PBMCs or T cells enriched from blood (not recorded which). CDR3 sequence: CASSLGEGGEKLFF. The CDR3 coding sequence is TGTGCCAGCAGCCTGGGCGAGGGGGGGGAAAAACTGTTTTTT.